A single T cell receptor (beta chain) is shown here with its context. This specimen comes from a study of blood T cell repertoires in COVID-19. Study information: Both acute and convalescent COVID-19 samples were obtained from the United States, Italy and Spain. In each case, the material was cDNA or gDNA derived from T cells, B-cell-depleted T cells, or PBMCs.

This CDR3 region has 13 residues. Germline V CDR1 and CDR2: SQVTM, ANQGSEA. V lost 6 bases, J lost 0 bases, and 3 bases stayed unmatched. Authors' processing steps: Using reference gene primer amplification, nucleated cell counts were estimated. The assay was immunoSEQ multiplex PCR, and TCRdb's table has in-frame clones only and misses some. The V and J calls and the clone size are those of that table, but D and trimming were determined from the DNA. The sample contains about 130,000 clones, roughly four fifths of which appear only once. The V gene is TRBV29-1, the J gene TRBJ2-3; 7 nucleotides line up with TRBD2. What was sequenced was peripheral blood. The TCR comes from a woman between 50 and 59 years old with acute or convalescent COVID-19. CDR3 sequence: CSVDSGSTDTQYF. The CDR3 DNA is TGCAGCGTAGATAGCGGGAGCACAGATACGCAGTATTTT.